This entry features one T cell receptor beta chain sequence. Its cognate antigen is unknown. PCR involved 60 Vbeta and 13 Jbeta primers. The data were produced by immunoSEQ multiplex PCR, yet TCRdb's version contains in-frame clones alone and is incomplete. The sample yields about 160,000 clones, about 85% seen once. The sample comes from a study of cytomegalovirus exposure and HLA in healthy donors. General study findings and limits: The authors listed 150 or so TCR beta chains as cytomegalovirus-associated.

The sample comprised PBMCs. This TCR came from a man aged 18 to 29 in good health and CMV-seropositive.

The DNA of the CDR3 is TGTGCCAGCAGCTCGGGACATGGGACTGAAGCTTTCTTT. This codes for CASSSGHGTEAFF. This rearrangement joins TRBV11-3 to TRBJ1-1, with D possibly being TRBD1 (6 bases). Germline-derived CDR1 and CDR2 are SGHNT and YENEEA. V dropped 4 bases and J dropped 5 bases, with 11 bases sitting between them. This CDR3 comprises 13 residues.